The 21 T cell receptor beta chains below come from one sample, sequenced in a study of T cells in Graves' hyperthyroidism and ophthalmopathy. What was amplified from RNA transcripts were TCR beta CDR3 regions. First-round RT-PCR targeting the TCR CDR3 was performed with the HTBI primer set. TCRdb used MiXCR to reprocess the multiplex PCR reads, holding one entry per CDR3 protein. The repertoire holds 550,000 to 700,000 distinct CDR3 sequences, roughly 14% seen once, with roughly 4.5% in the top ten. Specimen: blood. The receptors come from a woman in her thirties or forties with Graves' ophthalmopathy.

This clonotype was counted only a few times. The genes are TRBV5-1 and TRBJ1-6, with a weak D call TRBD1 (6 bases). The CDR3 loop spans 13 amino acids. V lost 0 bases and J lost 17, with 15 bases in between. Germline CDR1 is SGHRS and CDR2 is YFSETQ. CDR3 protein: CASSLGSGDKFHF. The CDR3 bases are TGCGCCAGCAGCTTGGGGTCAGGGGACAAATTCCACTTT. Together with reference TRBV5-1 and TRBJ1-6, the CDR3 gives the full variable domain: KAGVTQTPRYLIKTRGQQVTLSCSPISGHRSVSWYQQTPGQGLQFLFEYFSETQRNKGNFPGRFSGRQFSNSRSEMNVSTLELGDSALYLCASSLGSGDKFHFGNGTRLTVT.

This clonotype was observed a handful of times. This chain joins TRBV19 and TRBJ1-5; D might be TRBD1 (5 bases). The CDR3 consists of 18 residues. Germline V gene sequence: CDR1 LNHDA, CDR2 SQIVND (reference sequence). V was trimmed by 7 bases and J by 0 bases, leaving 22 bases between them. CDR3 in amino acids: CASTPWGGTAYSNQPQHF. Written as DNA, the CDR3 is TGTGCCAGTACTCCATGGGGGGGAACGGCTTATAGCAATCAGCCCCAGCATTTT.

This clonotype has a count of ten or more. The chain uses TRBV20-1 and TRBJ2-5; D not resolved. Germline V gene lookup returns CDR1 DFQATT and CDR2 SNEGSKA (reference sequence). The V end lost 6 bases, the J end lost 3 bases, and 11 bases lay between the germline ends. This CDR3 region has 12 residues. Here the CDR3 reads CSANKGKETQYF. As DNA, the CDR3 is TGCAGTGCCAATAAAGGAAAAGAGACCCAGTACTTC.

The CDR3 sequence: CASSPDRASGELFF. In nucleotides, the CDR3 is TGTGCCAGCTCACCTGACAGGGCGTCCGGGGAGCTGTTTTTT. The chain joins TRBV18 to TRBJ2-2, with 7 bases fitting TRBD1. The length of the CDR3 is 14 residues. The J segment lost 6 bases and the V segment lost 3 bases, leaving 4 bases of the junction unmatched. Germline values: CDR1 KGHSH, CDR2 LQKENI. The full variable domain, its missing parts supplied by reference TRBV18 and TRBJ2-2, is NAGVMQNPRHLVRRRGQEARLRCSPMKGHSHVYWYRQLPEEGLKFMVYLQKENIIDESGMPKERFSAEFPKEGPSILRIQQVVRGDSAAYFCASSPDRASGELFFGEGSRLTVL.

This clonotype was counted a few times. The DNA for the CDR3 is TGTGCCAGCAGTTTCTCTCCGAGCAAGCCCCAGCATTTT. Amino acids: CASSFSPSKPQHF. V usage is TRBV6-5 and J usage is TRBJ1-5; D gene ambiguous. This CDR3 has 13 amino acids. V lost 4 bases and J 8 bases, leaving 12 bases between the germline ends. CDR1 is MNHEY, CDR2 SVGAGI, per germline.

This clonotype appeared many times. The chain employs TRBV6-1 and TRBJ1-5; TRBD1 agrees at 8 bases. Germline CDR1 MNHNS, CDR2 SASEGT. This CDR3 has 15 amino acids. The J segment lost 4 bases and the V segment lost 5 bases, leaving 7 bases of the junction unmatched. CDR3 residues: CASSPDRGPNQPQHF. The CDR3 nucleotides are TGTGCCAGCAGTCCCGACAGGGGCCCGAATCAGCCCCAGCATTTT.

The rearrangement uses TRBV6-2 or TRBV6-3 and TRBJ1-1, with unresolved D. In germline, CDR1 is MNHEY, CDR2 SVGEGT. The V end lost 2 bases, the J end lost 0 bases, and 10 bases lay between the germline ends. CDR3 size: 15 residues. The CDR3 region has the DNA TGTGCCAGCAGTTACAGAGGAGCTGTGAACACTGAAGCTTTCTTT. Translation gives CASSYRGAVNTEAFF.

This clonotype was counted only a few times. The chain joins TRBV10-2 to TRBJ2-1, with D unclear. Germline loops: CDR1 WSHSY, CDR2 SAAADI. The CDR3 loop spans 13 amino acids. V dropped 0 bases and J dropped 3 bases, with 3 bases sitting between them. Written as DNA, the CDR3 is TGCGCCAGCAGTGAGTCTGGCTACAATGAGCAGTTCTTC. This codes for CASSESGYNEQFF.

In this sample, this clonotype turned up a few times. V gene TRBV2 combines with J gene TRBJ2-1, with 12 nucleotides matching TRBD2. The CDR3 is 15 amino acids. The ends lost 6 bases at V and 7 bases at J; junction bases unmatched: 7. The V gene's germline CDR1 is SNHLY and CDR2 FYNNEI. This chain's CDR3 is CASRDRTSGANEQFF. The DNA of the CDR3 is TGTGCCAGCAGAGATCGGACTAGCGGGGCAAATGAGCAGTTCTTC.

This clonotype was counted only a few times. V is TRBV3-1 and J is TRBJ2-2; either TRBD1 or TRBD2 may fit D (5 bases each). The CDR3 is 15 residues long. In germline, CDR1 is LGHDT, CDR2 YNNKEL (reference sequence). The V and J ends lost 4 bases and 3 bases respectively, with 12 bases between them. The CDR3 DNA is TGTGCCAGCAGCCGAGGGGCGAGCGACACCGGGGAGCTGTTTTTT. Encoded protein: CASSRGASDTGELFF.

The chain links TRBV6-5 to TRBJ2-7; D not resolved. Germline assignment: CDR1 MNHEY and CDR2 SVGAGI. Trimming stripped 8 bases from V and 6 bases from J, with 14 bases between. This CDR3 has 12 amino acids. For the CDR3, the DNA is TGTGCCAGCGAGCTTACGGGTCTCGAGCAGTACTTC. It specifies CASELTGLEQYF.

This clonotype was seen at least ten times. The CDR3 DNA is TGTGCCAGCAGTCTCGGGGGCAGGGTTGAAGCTTTCTTT. Translating gives CASSLGGRVEAFF. The chain couples TRBV2 to TRBJ1-1; D possibly corresponds to TRBD1 (6 bases). The CDR3 length is 13 residues. Per germline, CDR1 SNHLY and CDR2 FYNNEI. V was clipped by 5 bases and J by 7 bases, with 14 bases between them.

The chain carries TRBV30 and TRBJ2-2; 8 bases map to TRBD2. Trimming removed 2 bases from V and 7 bases from J; junction bases left unmatched: 6. This CDR3 has 14 residues. Germline loops: CDR1 GTSNPN, CDR2 SVGIG (reference sequence). CDR3 in DNA: TGTGCCTGGAGTAGAGCGGGAGTACTCGGGGAGCTGTTTTTT. As protein: CAWSRAGVLGELFF.

This clonotype was observed a handful of times. The chain joins TRBV12-3 or TRBV12-4 to TRBJ1-1; D gene uncertain. V was cut by 3 bases and J by 1 base, with 9 bases left in between. The CDR3 is 14 amino acids. This chain's CDR3 is CASSFEIENTEAFF. The CDR3 coding sequence is TGTGCCAGCAGTTTTGAAATCGAGAACACTGAAGCTTTCTTT.

This clonotype was recorded many times. The chain employs TRBV19 and TRBJ1-3; no reliable D call. This CDR3 has 15 amino acids. Trimming left V 4 bases short and J 0 bases short, with 10 bases between. CDR1 and CDR2 from the germline V gene are LNHDA and SQIVND (reference sequence). DNA of the CDR3: TGTGCCAGTAGTAAGGCGGCAAGCTCTGGAAACACCATATATTTT. Residues: CASSKAASSGNTIYF.

This clonotype was found many times. V is TRBV28 and J is TRBJ2-5; D not resolved. CDR3 size: 13 residues. Trimming pared 6 bases from V and 6 bases from J, leaving 14 bases between. Germline V gives CDR1 MDHEN, CDR2 SYDVKM. CDR3 sequence reads: CASSPPTRKTQYF. In nucleotides, the CDR3 is TGTGCCAGCAGCCCCCCAACCCGTAAGACCCAGTACTTC.

This clonotype was seen many times. The chain recombines TRBV28 with TRBJ2-5, with D perhaps being TRBD1 or TRBD2 (5 bases each). This CDR3 has 13 amino acids. Germline-derived CDR1 and CDR2 are MDHEN and SYDVKM. Trimming pared 10 bases from V and 1 base from J, leaving 13 bases between. For the CDR3, the DNA is TGTGCCACCAAGGACGGGGCCCAAGAGACCCAGTACTTC. Translating it yields CATKDGAQETQYF. Together with reference TRBV28 and TRBJ2-5, the CDR3 gives the full variable domain: DVKVTQSSRYLVKRTGEKVFLECVQDMDHENMFWYRQDPGLGLRLIYFSYDVKMKEKGDIPEGYSVSREKKERFSLILESASTNQTSMYLCATKDGAQETQYFGPGTRLLVL.

This clonotype was detected ten times or more. V usage is TRBV6-1 and J usage is TRBJ2-2; 7 positions agree with TRBD1. The V gene's germline CDR1 is MNHNS and CDR2 SASEGT. The ends lost 6 bases at V and 1 base at J; junction bases unmatched: 5. The CDR3 has 15 amino acids. In DNA, the CDR3 is TGTGCCAGCAGCCTCCGGGACAGGAACACCGGGGAGCTGTTTTTT. This translates into CASSLRDRNTGELFF.

This clonotype was seen only once. This chain uses TRBV4-1 with TRBJ1-5; possible D gene TRBD1, 5 bases. V was shortened by 4 bases and J by 9 bases, with 22 bases between the two germline ends. There are 16 residues in the CDR3. Per the germline V gene, CDR1 is MGHRA and CDR2 is YSYEKL. CDR3 DNA: TGCGCCAGCAGCCCGTCCCCCGGGGACCGGGAAAGGCCCCAGCATTTT. It specifies CASSPSPGDRERPQHF.

Only one count was recorded for this clonotype. This chain joins TRBV11-3 and TRBJ1-2, with a tentative D call TRBD1 (5 bases). The CDR3 consists of 13 residues. The germline gives CDR1 SGHNT, CDR2 YENEEA. Trimming shortened V by 5 bases and J by 8 bases, and 15 bases separated the two germline ends. Here the CDR3 reads CASSPQGVEGYTF. Written as DNA, the CDR3 is TGTGCCAGCAGCCCCCAAGGGGTTGAGGGCTACACCTTC.

This clonotype was recorded a few times. CDR3 DNA: TGCGCCAGCAGCCAAGATCACAGGGGTGGTCAGCCCCAGCATTTT. As protein: CASSQDHRGGQPQHF. The V gene is TRBV4-1, the J gene TRBJ1-5, with 7 bases fitting TRBD1. This CDR3 comprises 15 residues. Per germline, CDR1 MGHRA and CDR2 YSYEKL. V dropped 0 bases and J dropped 6; count of bases not matched to a gene: 5.